The source of this T cell receptor (beta chain) is a study of PD-1 blockade in mismatch repair-deficient tumors. Study results and limitations: After pembrolizumab, tumor-resident clones rose rapidly, then generally contracted before radiologic responses.

The table came from immunoSEQ multiplex PCR; TCRdb's copy has only in-frame clones and leaves some out. The sample includes about 49,000 clones, roughly 82% of them seen just once. The junction had 8 bases not matched to a gene; V was cut back by 4 bases and J by 4 bases. The length of the CDR3 is 14 residues. Germline values: CDR1 SQVTM, CDR2 ANQGSEA. Of note for this clone: The antigen remains unidentified.

This TCR came from an adult with mismatch repair-deficient cancer. Sequenced here: PBMCs, sampled before pembrolizumab treatment. The genes are TRBV29-1 and TRBJ1-2; 8 bases match TRBD1. CDR3 sequence reads: CSVVGRGLSYGYTF. CDR3 nucleotides: TGCAGCGTTGTTGGCAGGGGGCTTAGCTATGGCTACACCTTC. Supplemented by reference TRBV29-1 and TRBJ1-2, the full variable domain reads SAVISQKPSRDICQRGTSLTIQCQVDSQVTMMFWYRQQPGQSLTLIATANQGSEATYESGFVIDKFPISRPNLTFSTLTVSNMSPEDSSIYLCSVVGRGLSYGYTFGSGTRLTVV.